This entry lists 9 T cell receptor beta chains sequenced from one sample in a study of control samples from healthy donors and cancer patients (dated by TCRdb to the early 2020s). Library generation was performed with the immunoSEQ multiplex PCR assay. TCRdb took over this immuneACCESS table, retaining in-frame rearrangements with V and J assigned. Such tables are incomplete; in checked studies, under half of the missing clones stem from an unresolved V gene, and the remainder is unexplained. This sample has around 120,000 clones in its table, and roughly nine tenths of those were observed once. The top ten clones comprise 6% to 8% of the sample. Sequenced: blood. The source of these receptors is a woman aged 18-35 years in good health.

The chain carries TRBV19 and TRBJ1-4; D is perhaps TRBD1 (6 bases). The CDR3 is 16 residues long. CDR1 is LNHDA and CDR2 is SQIVND in the germline V gene (reference sequence). V lost 5 bases and J 5 bases, leaving 18 bases between the germline ends. The CDR3 DNA is TGTGCCAGTAGTGACAGGCCGCCACAGAGCAATGAAAAACTGTTTTTT. It yields the protein CASSDRPPQSNEKLFF.

The chain couples TRBV2 to TRBJ2-5; 7 positions match TRBD1. The CDR3 is 12 residues long. The germline gives CDR1 SNHLY, CDR2 FYNNEI. V was clipped by 10 bases and J by 2 bases; unmatched bases: 4. CDR3 residues: CATGQTQETQYF. The DNA of the CDR3 is TGTGCCACGGGACAGACACAAGAGACCCAGTACTTC.

The chain has TRBV7-2 and TRBJ2-5; D is perhaps TRBD2 (7 bases). V was clipped by 4 bases and J by 9 bases, with 18 bases between them. The length of the CDR3 is 14 residues. The V gene's germline CDR1 is SGHTA and CDR2 FQGNSA. The DNA for the CDR3 is TGTGCCAGCAGCTCGTACACTGGGGGGGGCGCCCAGTACTTC. This sequence encodes CASSSYTGGGAQYF.

This rearrangement joins TRBV11-1 to TRBJ1-1, with a tentative D call TRBD1 (5 bases). The ends were cut back, 5 bases at V and 3 bases at J, with 16 bases in the middle. Germline V lookup: CDR1 SGHAT, CDR2 FQDESV (reference sequence). The CDR3 extends over 15 amino acids. CDR3 DNA: TGTGCCAGCAGCGTACGGGACTCTTGGGACACTGAAGCTTTCTTT. This gives the protein CASSVRDSWDTEAFF.

V usage is TRBV6-2 or TRBV6-3 and J usage is TRBJ2-3, with 8 bases that match TRBD2. The CDR3 extends over 18 amino acids. The germline CDR1 and CDR2 sequences are MNHEY and SVGEGT. J gave up 5 bases and V 2 bases, and 15 bases lay outside the gene matches. CDR3 sequence reads: CASSYAFLTGGPKDTQYF. In nucleotides, the CDR3 is TGTGCCAGCAGTTACGCCTTCCTGACGGGGGGGCCCAAAGATACGCAGTATTTT.

The V and J genes are TRBV28 and TRBJ1-1, with 10 nucleotides matching TRBD1. The germline V gene encodes CDR1 MDHEN and CDR2 SYDVKM. V shed 5 bases and J 4 bases; nucleotides not matched to a gene: 13. This CDR3 is built from 17 residues. The CDR3 loop reads CASSKISMDRGITEAFF. CDR3 DNA: TGTGCCAGCAGTAAAATATCTATGGACAGGGGGATCACTGAAGCTTTCTTT.

This chain links TRBV4-3 with TRBJ1-4; a weak D match, TRBD1 (5 bases). This CDR3 spans 13 amino acids. Trimming took off 0 bases at V and 6 bases at J, with 5 bases between the two ends. Germline V gene lookup returns CDR1 LGHNA and CDR2 YSLEER. CDR3 in amino acids: CASSQEGDEKLFF. DNA for the CDR3: TGCGCCAGCAGCCAAGAAGGGGATGAAAAACTGTTTTTT.

The chain has TRBV12-3 or TRBV12-4 and TRBJ1-1, with D maybe TRBD1 (6 bases). The CDR3 totals 12 residues. With 7 bases removed from V and 4 bases from J, the gap between germline ends came to 10 bases. The CDR3 here is CASTRTVTEAFF. The DNA for the CDR3 is TGTGCCAGCACCCGGACAGTCACTGAAGCTTTCTTT.

This clone has more than one count but fewer than ten. This sequence joins TRBV14 and TRBJ2-2; D remains unclear. The CDR3 totals 15 residues. Germline loops: CDR1 SGHDN, CDR2 FVKESK. Trimming pared 1 base from V and 0 bases from J, leaving 6 bases between. The CDR3 loop is CASSQALPNTGELFF. Here the CDR3 DNA reads TGTGCCAGCAGCCAAGCGTTGCCGAACACCGGGGAGCTGTTTTTT.